The entry that follows covers one T cell receptor beta chain sequence. Its antigen is still unknown. Within one base of it there is no much larger clone, and no base qualities were kept. This sample is part of a study of control samples from healthy donors and cancer patients (dated by TCRdb to about 2020). Reading the germline V gene gives CDR1 ENHRY and CDR2 SYGVKD. The CDR3 sequence holds 14 residues, the cysteine and phenylalanine included. Only the CDR3 DNA is retained, 42 bases long and in frame from the first base. V loses 0 bases of germline sequence and J loses 3 bases, and the interval between the two ends is 8 bases. Library method: the immunoSEQ multiplex PCR assay. TCRdb obtained this table from immuneACCESS and retained in-frame rearrangements with V and J assigned. These tables miss some clones; where compared with another copy, unresolved V genes account for less than half of the shortfall, and the remainder is unexplained. The sample table lists about 26,000 clones, more than 75% of them with a count of one. 23% of the sample goes to the ten largest clones.

Rearrangement joined TRBV10-3 to TRBJ1-1, with the D gene not clear enough to name. This clonotype was sampled from a man aged 55 to 70 with colorectal cancer. Input material: PBMCs. The sequenced DNA: TGTGCCATCAGTGAGTCATTGGACTACACTGAAGCTTTCTTT. The translation is CAISESLDYTEAFF.